This T cell receptor beta chain comes out of a study of T cells in Graves' hyperthyroidism and ophthalmopathy. Per the germline V gene, CDR1 is SQVTM and CDR2 is ANQGSEA. The CDR3 has 12 amino acids. Between the trimmed V and J ends, which lost 8 bases and 3 bases, there was a span of 14 bases. TCR beta CDR3 sequences were amplified from RNA transcripts. The HTBI primer set drove a first-round RT-PCR of the TCR CDR3. TCRdb used MiXCR to reprocess the multiplex PCR reads, holding one entry per CDR3 protein. The table includes around 100,000 distinct CDR3 sequences, around 50% detected once. The sequenced sample was blood. The receptor was derived from a man aged 35 to 55 with Graves' hyperthyroidism. The chain employs TRBV29-1 and TRBJ2-7, with no clear D. The CDR3 loop is CSLVSSHYEQYF. In DNA, the CDR3 is TGCAGCTTGGTATCGTCCCACTACGAGCAGTACTTC.